The clone carrying this T cell receptor (beta chain) has a count of ten or more. The antigen remains undetermined. This sample is part of a study of breast tumors, draining lymph nodes, adjacent tissues. Points from the study as a whole: Tumor T cell lymph node origin was a supported hypothesis, not proven. Data fit most tumor T cells coming from lymph node, expanding in tumor. Compared with lymph nodes, tumors were less diverse; compared with nontumor tissue, more.

The germline V gene has CDR1 SGHVS and CDR2 FQNEAQ. Trimming removed 1 base from V and 6 bases from J, with 13 bases in between. The CDR3 has 14 amino acids. From the multiplex PCR reads, TCRdb called clonotypes with MiXCR, one entry per CDR3 protein. The sample includes some 52,000 distinct CDR3 sequences, roughly 40% of them seen just once. J is TRBJ2-7 and V is TRBV7-8; D may be TRBD1 or TRBD2 (6 bases each). The sample consisted of breast tumor tissue. The source of this sequence is a female donor with breast cancer. Some clones in this sample may be carry-over from other donors' samples. CDR3 coding DNA: TGTGCCAGCAGCTTAGATGGGGGGCGGTCCGAGCAGTACTTC. This codes for CASSLDGGRSEQYF.